This T cell receptor beta chain emerged from a study of vaccination and CD4 T cells after COVID-19. Overall study context: Overlapping spike peptides of SARS-CoV-2, HCoV-NL63, HCoV-OC43 and HCoV-229E were used, and cells were stimulated with them. Study observations and caveats: Median SARS-CoV-2-reactive clonotype numbers went from about 20 to 38; this increase was not significant. In convalescent patients, a median around 87% of reactive clones appeared only post-vaccination.

Oncomine TCR Beta short-read sequencing was applied to DNA from cultured CD4+ T cells. Via MiXCR, TCRdb re-called the PCR reads, giving one row per CDR3 protein. Of around 20,000 distinct CDR3 sequences listed, roughly 50% are singletons. With respect to this clonotype: Its target is not known.

V dropped 5 bases and J dropped 6 bases, with 13 bases sitting between them. Germline CDR1 reads LNHDA; CDR2 reads SQIVND (reference sequence). This CDR3 contains 14 residues. Treatment specified: roughly 11-day PBMC culture with coronavirus spike peptide pools or control peptides (ViraFEST assay). ViraFEST expanded antigen-specific T cells with peptide pools, then sequenced TCRs. Material: cultured CD4+ T cells from blood. The chain is built from TRBV19 and TRBJ1-4; D gene unclear. The clonotype originates from a human donor with COVID-19. CDR3 sequence reads: CASSPLLVHEKLFF. The CDR3 nucleotides are TGTGCCAGTAGTCCGCTGCTGGTCCATGAAAAACTGTTTTTT.